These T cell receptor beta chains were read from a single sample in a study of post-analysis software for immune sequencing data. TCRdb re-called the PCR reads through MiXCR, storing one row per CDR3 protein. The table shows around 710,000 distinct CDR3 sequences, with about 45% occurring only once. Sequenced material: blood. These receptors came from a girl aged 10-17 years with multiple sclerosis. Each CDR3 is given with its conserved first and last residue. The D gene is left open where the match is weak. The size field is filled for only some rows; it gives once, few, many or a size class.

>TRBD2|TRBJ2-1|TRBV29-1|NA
CSVDSGRVRDSYNEQFF
TGCAGCGTTGATAGCGGGAGGGTGAGGGACTCCTACAATGAGCAGTTCTTC
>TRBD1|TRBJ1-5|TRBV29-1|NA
CSVQGTGTGYQPQHF
TGCAGCGTTCAGGGTACCGGGACAGGCTATCAGCCCCAGCATTTT
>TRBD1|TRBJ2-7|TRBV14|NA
CASSRTAGQGASPYEQYF
TGTGCCAGCAGCCGAACCGCAGGACAGGGGGCCAGCCCCTACGAGCAGTACTTC
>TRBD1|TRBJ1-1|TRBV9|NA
CASSVASGQGSTEAFF
TGTGCCAGCAGCGTAGCTTCGGGACAGGGAAGTACTGAAGCTTTCTTT
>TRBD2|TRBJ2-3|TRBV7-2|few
CASIPASGIADTQYF
TGTGCCAGCATCCCCGCTAGCGGGATCGCAGATACGCAGTATTTT
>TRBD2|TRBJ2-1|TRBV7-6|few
CASSPGTSRGSEQFF
TGTGCCAGCAGCCCAGGGACTAGTAGAGGCTCTGAGCAGTTCTTC
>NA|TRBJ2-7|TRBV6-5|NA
CASSYGPRESGFGNEQYF
TGTGCCAGCAGTTACGGGCCCAGGGAGAGTGGGTTTGGGAACGAGCAGTACTTC
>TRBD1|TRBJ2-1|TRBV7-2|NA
CASSPDRGRNEQFF
TGTGCCAGCAGCCCGGACAGGGGGCGAAATGAGCAGTTCTTC
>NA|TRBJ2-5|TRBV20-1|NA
CSASRAGGGETQYF
TGCAGTGCTAGCCGAGCCGGAGGGGGAGAGACCCAGTACTTC
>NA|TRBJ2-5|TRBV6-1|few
CASSPRTHQETQYF
TGTGCCAGCAGTCCCCGGACCCACCAAGAGACCCAGTACTTC
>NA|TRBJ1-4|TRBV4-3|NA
CASSQGVWGANEKLFF
TGCGCCAGCAGCCAAGGGGTATGGGGGGCTAATGAAAAACTGTTTTTT
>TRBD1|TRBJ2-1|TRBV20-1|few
CSAHDRGVRSEQFF
TGCAGTGCCCACGACAGGGGCGTCCGTAGTGAGCAGTTCTTC
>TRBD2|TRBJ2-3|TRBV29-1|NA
CSVEGTGTSITDTQYF
TGCAGCGTTGAAGGAACCGGGACTAGTATTACAGATACGCAGTATTTT
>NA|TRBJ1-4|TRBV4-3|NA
CASSHYANEKLFF
TGCGCCAGCAGCCATTACGCTAATGAAAAACTGTTTTTT
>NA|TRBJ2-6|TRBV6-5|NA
CATRDGRSGANVLTF
TGTGCCACTCGGGACGGACGATCTGGGGCCAACGTCCTGACTTTC
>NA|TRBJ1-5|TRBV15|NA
CATRRGSNQPQHF
TGTGCCACCAGAAGAGGGTCGAATCAGCCCCAGCATTTT
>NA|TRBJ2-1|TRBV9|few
CASSVAGAFNEQFF
TGTGCCAGCAGCGTAGCGGGGGCCTTCAATGAGCAGTTCTTC
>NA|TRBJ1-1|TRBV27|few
CASSLGGEPNTEAFF
TGTGCCAGCAGTTTGGGGGGAGAGCCGAACACTGAAGCTTTCTTT
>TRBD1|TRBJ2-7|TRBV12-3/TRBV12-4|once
CASSFGQGTGYEQYF
TGTGCCAGCAGTTTCGGACAGGGGACCGGCTACGAGCAGTACTTC
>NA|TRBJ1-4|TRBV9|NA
CASSRRDAGSEKLFF
TGTGCCAGCAGCAGACGGGATGCGGGTAGCGAAAAACTGTTTTTT
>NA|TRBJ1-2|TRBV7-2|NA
CASSQRTNYGYTF
TGTGCCAGCAGCCAGCGGACTAACTATGGCTACACCTTC
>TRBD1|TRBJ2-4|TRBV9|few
CASSPRQGAEQYF
TGTGCCAGCAGCCCACGACAGGGAGCTGAGCAGTACTTC
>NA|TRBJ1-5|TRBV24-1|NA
CATSDSVTDGPNQPQHF
TGTGCCACCAGCGATTCGGTCACCGACGGGCCCAATCAGCCCCAGCATTTT
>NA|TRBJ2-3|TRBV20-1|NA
CSAGGGSRTDTQYF
TGCAGTGCAGGGGGGGGTTCTCGCACAGATACGCAGTATTTT
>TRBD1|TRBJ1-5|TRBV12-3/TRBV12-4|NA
CASSFGQGGGQPQHF
TGTGCCAGCAGTTTTGGACAGGGTGGCGGTCAGCCCCAGCATTTT
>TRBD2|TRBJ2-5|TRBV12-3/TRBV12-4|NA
CASSFGLAGGDQETQYF
TGTGCCAGCAGTTTTGGGCTAGCGGGAGGAGATCAAGAGACCCAGTACTTC
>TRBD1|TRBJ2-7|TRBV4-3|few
CASSQDWPTGGPYEQYF
TGCGCCAGCAGCCAAGATTGGCCCACAGGGGGCCCCTACGAGCAGTACTTC
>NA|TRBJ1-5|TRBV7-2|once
CASSQRLGDNQPQHF
TGTGCCAGCAGTCAAAGGCTAGGCGACAATCAGCCCCAGCATTTT
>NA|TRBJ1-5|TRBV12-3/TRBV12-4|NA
CASSSLSGSNQPQHF
TGTGCCAGCAGTTCCTTATCAGGGAGCAATCAGCCCCAGCATTTT